What follows are 25 T cell receptor beta chains derived from one specimen sequenced in a study of T-cell reconstitution after alpha-beta-depleted transplantation in children. Unique molecular identifiers were incorporated into the prepared TCRbeta library. TCRdb independently ran MiXCR on the PCR reads; one entry per CDR3 protein. The sample has approximately 400,000 distinct CDR3 sequences, 11% seen once. Sample: PBMCs from the stem cell graft donor, taken from the stem cell graft. These receptors came from a human donor who donated a stem cell graft to a child with acute myeloid leukemia.

The V and J genes are TRBV5-1 and TRBJ1-1, with D tentatively TRBD1 (5 bases). Germline CDR1 and CDR2: SGHRS and YFSETQ. V dropped 4 bases and J dropped 6 bases, with 28 bases sitting between them. CDR3 length equals 18 residues. This CDR3 is CASSPSVRDLHQSPEAFF. CDR3 DNA: TGCGCCAGCAGCCCATCAGTCCGGGACCTCCATCAGAGCCCTGAAGCTTTCTTT.

This clonotype was observed a few times. V usage is TRBV20-1 and J usage is TRBJ1-1; D not resolved. The CDR3 is 13 residues long. Germline CDR1 reads DFQATT; CDR2 reads SNEGSKA (reference sequence). With 3 bases removed from V and 5 bases from J, the gap between germline ends came to 13 bases. CDR3 amino acids: CSASEAVRTEAFF. The CDR3 DNA reads TGCAGTGCTAGTGAAGCGGTCAGGACTGAAGCTTTCTTT.

The chain carries TRBV7-2 and TRBJ1-2, with 7 bases identical to TRBD1. This CDR3 has 14 amino acids. J lost 8 bases, V lost 5 bases, and 11 bases had no gene match. CDR1 is SGHTA, CDR2 FQGNSA, per germline. The CDR3 region is CASSRPDRVEGYTF. In DNA form, the CDR3 reads TGTGCCAGCAGCCGGCCCGACAGGGTTGAAGGCTACACCTTC.

There are many counts of this clonotype. The V call is TRBV20-1, the J call TRBJ2-3; 13 positions match TRBD2. After removal of 5 bases from V and 7 bases from J, the junction contained 6 bases not matched to a gene. This CDR3 is 14 amino acids long. CDR1 is DFQATT, CDR2 SNEGSKA, per germline (reference sequence). In nucleotides, the CDR3 is TGCAGTGCTTGGACTAGCGGGGGTACGAATACGCAGTATTTT. Translating it yields CSAWTSGGTNTQYF.

The chain links TRBV25-1 to TRBJ2-5; D call uncertain. From germline, CDR1 is MGHDK and CDR2 SYGVNS. The CDR3 runs 14 residues. Trimming took off 10 bases at V and 2 bases at J, with 17 bases between the two ends. The CDR3 is CATSEWAKQETQYF. Written as DNA, the CDR3 is TGTGCCACCTCCGAATGGGCCAAACAAGAGACCCAGTACTTC.

This clonotype has a handful of counts. The genes are TRBV6-4 and TRBJ1-5; no definite D call. The V and J ends lost 4 bases and 6 bases respectively, with 13 bases between them. CDR1 is MRHNA and CDR2 is SNTAGT in the germline V gene. The CDR3 runs 14 residues. CDR3 region: CASSVSGEGQPQHF. CDR3 nucleotide sequence: TGTGCCAGCAGTGTTTCAGGTGAGGGTCAGCCCCAGCATTTT.

This clonotype has just a few counts. The chain employs TRBV12-3 or TRBV12-4 and TRBJ1-2, with TRBD1 matching 9 bases. The CDR3 loop spans 14 amino acids. V was clipped by 5 bases and J by 9 bases; unmatched bases: 10. The CDR3 spells CASSRTGELWSYTF. The CDR3, as DNA: TGTGCCAGCAGTCGGACAGGGGAACTATGGAGCTACACCTTC.

The J gene is TRBJ2-2, the V gene TRBV29-1, with a tentative D call TRBD1 (5 bases). Between the trimmed V and J ends, which lost 2 bases and 4 bases, there was a span of 8 bases. This CDR3 is 13 amino acids long. The germline CDR1 and CDR2 sequences are SQVTM and ANQGSEA. The CDR3 DNA follows: TGCAGCGTTGAAAGGGGCTTCACCGGGGAGCTGTTTTTT. Its translation is CSVERGFTGELFF.

This chain connects TRBV30 to TRBJ1-1, with 7 bases matching TRBD1. Trimming took 4 bases from V and 4 from J; bases not matched to a gene: 6. From germline, CDR1 is GTSNPN and CDR2 SVGIG (reference sequence). CDR3 length: 13 residues. CDR3 amino acids: CAWNTGDTTEAFF. In DNA form, the CDR3 reads TGTGCCTGGAATACAGGGGATACCACTGAAGCTTTCTTT.

The chain links TRBV9 to TRBJ2-7, with a weak D call TRBD1 (6 bases). The CDR3 covers 14 residues. Trimming took 4 bases from V and 1 from J, leaving 12 bases between them. Per the germline V gene, CDR1 is SGDLS and CDR2 is YYNGEE. As DNA, the CDR3 is TGTGCCAGCAGCACAGGGCCTTCTTCCTACGAGCAGTACGTC. The encoded protein is CASSTGPSSYEQYV.

Only a few counts were recorded for this clonotype. V usage is TRBV5-5 and J usage is TRBJ2-1; no clear D. Germline V CDR1 and CDR2: SGHKS, YYEKEE (reference sequence). There are 13 residues in the CDR3. V was pared by 2 bases and J by 6 bases, with 9 bases between. CDR3 sequence: CASSFSRLNEQFF. In nucleotides, the CDR3 is TGTGCCAGCAGCTTTTCTAGGCTCAATGAGCAGTTCTTC. Full variable domain (outside the CDR3, taken from reference TRBV5-5 and TRBJ2-1): DAGVTQSPTHLIKTRGQQVTLRCSPISGHKSVSWYQQVLGQGPQFIFQYYEKEERGRGNFPDRFSARQFPNYSSELNVNALLLGDSALYLCASSFSRLNEQFFGPGTRLTVL.

This clonotype was observed many times. The chain uses TRBV7-2 and TRBJ2-3, with TRBD2 as a possible D gene (7 bases). The CDR3 extends over 15 amino acids. Germline lookup yields CDR1 SGHTA and CDR2 FQGNSA. V was shortened by 5 bases and J by 1 base, with 13 bases between the two germline ends. In DNA form, the CDR3 reads TGTGCCAGCAGCCTAGAGGGGGGGCGCACAGATACGCAGTATTTT. Translated, it gives CASSLEGGRTDTQYF.

The J gene is TRBJ2-1, the V gene TRBV20-1; 13 bases match TRBD2. V gave up 5 bases and J gave up 9 bases; unmatched junction bases: 13. Germline CDR1 DFQATT, CDR2 SNEGSKA (reference sequence). The CDR3 covers 16 residues. The CDR3 region is CSAQNGLAGVPFEQFF. The CDR3 DNA sequence: TGCAGTGCTCAAAACGGACTAGCGGGAGTTCCCTTTGAGCAGTTCTTC.

This clonotype came up a few times. This chain uses TRBV12-3 or TRBV12-4 with TRBJ2-5; 10 bases fit TRBD2. Germline trimming cut 2 bases from V and 7 bases from J; bases unmatched to any gene: 7. The CDR3 has 15 amino acids. As DNA, the CDR3 is TGTGCCAGCAGTTTATCAGCGGGGGGGCGGGTGACCCAGTACTTC. Protein: CASSLSAGGRVTQYF.

This clonotype appeared once. The V call is TRBV3-1, the J call TRBJ2-3; TRBD2 matches at 14 bases. Trimming took 11 bases from V and 4 from J; bases not matched to a gene: 14. This CDR3 is built from 17 residues. Germline V CDR1 and CDR2: LGHDT, YNNKEL (reference sequence). In DNA form, the CDR3 reads TGTGCCTGCACCCGACTAGCGGGAGGGGGGTTCCCAGATACGCAGTATTTT. Translated, it gives CACTRLAGGGFPDTQYF.

The chain employs TRBV24-1 and TRBJ2-6; the D gene could be TRBD1 or TRBD2 (5 bases each). Trimming left V 9 bases short and J 2 bases short, with 16 bases between. Germline CDR1 is KGHDR and CDR2 is SFDVKD. The CDR3 is 16 amino acids. The CDR3 sequence: CATRDGAPPGANVLTF. The CDR3, as DNA: TGTGCCACCCGGGACGGAGCCCCCCCTGGGGCCAACGTCCTGACTTTC.

This CDR3 is CASLGGSSYNEQFF. The CDR3, as DNA: TGTGCCAGCCTGGGGGGTAGCTCCTACAATGAGCAGTTCTTC. V gene TRBV7-9 combines with J gene TRBJ2-1; tentatively, D is TRBD2 (6 bases). This CDR3 has 14 amino acids. Trimming removed 8 bases at V and 0 bases at J, with 11 bases between. Germline-derived CDR1 and CDR2 are SEHNR and FQNEAQ (reference sequence).

This clonotype came up many times. The rearrangement joins TRBV16 to TRBJ1-2, with no clear D. Germline CDR1 KGHSY, CDR2 FQNENV. Trimming stripped 2 bases from V and 2 bases from J, with 12 bases between. The CDR3 sequence is 15 residues long. The CDR3 reads CASSQTAGSNYGYTF. In DNA form, the CDR3 reads TGTGCCAGCAGCCAAACCGCCGGGTCAAACTATGGCTACACCTTC.

V is TRBV7-8 and J is TRBJ1-2; D is ambiguous. There are 14 residues in the CDR3. In germline, CDR1 is SGHVS, CDR2 FQNEAQ. V was shortened by 5 bases and J by 8 bases, with 18 bases between the two germline ends. The DNA for the CDR3 is TGTGCCAGCAGCGCCAGTCTCAACACCTGGGGCTACACCTTC. Residues: CASSASLNTWGYTF.

This clonotype was counted at least ten times. The chain uses TRBV6-5 and TRBJ1-2; unclear D gene. V was cut by 0 bases and J by 1 base, with 9 bases left in between. This CDR3 region has 15 residues. Germline V gene sequence: CDR1 MNHEY, CDR2 SVGAGI. The CDR3 DNA reads as TGTGCCAGCAGTTACTCCTGGGAGATTAACTATGGCTACACCTTC. It codes for CASSYSWEINYGYTF.

This clonotype has a handful of counts. J is TRBJ1-1 and V is TRBV5-1; possible D gene TRBD1, 6 bases. The germline CDR1 and CDR2 sequences are SGHRS and YFSETQ. This CDR3 has 16 residues. V was clipped by 0 bases and J by 1 base, with 13 bases between them. The CDR3 DNA reads as TGCGCCAGCAGCTTGGCCACCACCAGGGGGAACACTGAAGCTTTCTTT. This gives the protein CASSLATTRGNTEAFF.

The chain carries TRBV29-1 and TRBJ2-1, with TRBD2 matching over 7 bases. This CDR3 is built from 14 residues. After removal of 4 bases from V and 0 bases from J, the junction contained 3 bases not matched to a gene. Germline lookup yields CDR1 SQVTM and CDR2 ANQGSEA. The CDR3 DNA is TGCAGCGTTGTGGGCGGGGGCTCCTACAATGAGCAGTTCTTC. Its protein product is CSVVGGGSYNEQFF.

This clonotype was seen many times. The genes are TRBV12-3 or TRBV12-4 and TRBJ1-6, with D possibly being TRBD1 (6 bases). The V gene lost 5 bases and the J gene lost 7 bases, with 12 bases spanning the gap. The CDR3 loop spans 14 amino acids. In DNA, the CDR3 is TGTGCCAGCAGTCCGGACAGCCCCAATTCACCCCTCCACTTT. Encoded protein: CASSPDSPNSPLHF.

This clonotype was counted a few times. The chain has TRBV12-3 or TRBV12-4 and TRBJ1-5; D perhaps matches TRBD1 (5 bases). Trimming pared 4 bases from V and 6 bases from J, leaving 13 bases between. The CDR3 consists of 14 residues. The CDR3 region has the DNA TGTGCCAGCAGTTCTCCAGGGTCGCGTCAGCCCCAGCATTTT. This sequence encodes CASSSPGSRQPQHF.

The rearrangement links TRBV5-6 to TRBJ2-5, with a possible D match to TRBD1 (5 bases). The V and J ends lost 3 bases and 3 bases respectively, with 24 bases between them. CDR1 and CDR2 from the germline V gene are SGHDT and YYEEEE. This CDR3 is 18 amino acids long. Here the CDR3 DNA reads TGTGCCAGCAGCTCGGCCCCTCGCCCAGGGAAGGGTGAAGAGACCCAGTACTTC. It yields the protein CASSSAPRPGKGEETQYF. Together with reference TRBV5-6 and TRBJ2-5, the CDR3 gives the full variable domain: DAGVTQSPTHLIKTRGQQVTLRCSPKSGHDTVSWYQQALGQGPQFIFQYYEEEERQRGNFPDRFSGHQFPNYSSELNVNALLLGDSALYLCASSSAPRPGKGEETQYFGPGTRLLVL.